These 5 T cell receptor beta chains were all obtained from the same sample, sequenced in a study of CD8+CD57+ T cells in acquired aplastic anemia. All sequencing subjects had displayed CD8+CD57+ cell expansion on flow cytometry. Using genomic DNA as the template, TCR beta VDJ and CDR3 profiling was carried out. A single record per CDR3 protein comes from TCRdb applying MiXCR to the reads. The sample lists roughly 500,000 distinct CDR3 sequences; roughly 34% were seen once. The sequenced sample was sorted CD4+, CD8+, or CD8+CD57+ T cells (not recorded which) from PBMCs. The receptor source for this set is a human donor with aplastic anemia.

This clonotype was recorded a few times. This sequence joins TRBV6-1 and TRBJ2-7; 9 bases fit TRBD1. J was trimmed by 2 bases and V by 6 bases; bases with no gene match: 8. CDR1 is MNHNS and CDR2 is SASEGT in the germline V gene. CDR3 length: 15 amino acids. This CDR3 reads CASRPQGQGPYEQYF. The CDR3 DNA reads TGTGCCAGCAGGCCTCAGGGACAGGGTCCCTACGAGCAGTACTTC.

This clonotype was found many times. The J gene is TRBJ2-5, the V gene TRBV29-1, with D possibly TRBD1 on 6 matching bases. The CDR3 is 12 amino acids. The V gene lost 4 bases and the J gene lost 3 bases, with 9 bases spanning the gap. CDR1 SQVTM and CDR2 ANQGSEA come from the germline V gene. CDR3 residues: CSVGHREETQYF. CDR3 bases: TGCAGCGTTGGTCACAGGGAAGAGACCCAGTACTTC.

The sample holds many counts of this clonotype. The genes are TRBV6-6 and TRBJ1-2; D is uncertain. The V gene's germline CDR1 is MNHNY and CDR2 SVGAGI (reference sequence). V lost 5 bases to trimming and J lost 8 bases, with 15 bases between them. The CDR3 consists of 13 residues. The CDR3 loop is CASSTRTEGGYTF. DNA for the CDR3: TGTGCCAGCAGTACCAGGACGGAGGGAGGCTACACCTTC.

This clonotype was counted at least ten times. The V gene is TRBV6-1, the J gene TRBJ1-5, with 8 bases matching TRBD1. Germline V gives CDR1 MNHNS, CDR2 SASEGT. The CDR3 is 15 residues long. The trim removed 3 bases at V and 5 bases at J, leaving 6 bases unmatched. This CDR3 is CASSDRGQGDQPQHF. CDR3 coding DNA: TGTGCCAGCAGTGACAGGGGGCAAGGGGATCAGCCCCAGCATTTT.

The rearrangement joins TRBV10-3 to TRBJ1-2; TRBD1 aligns across 7 bases. CDR1 and CDR2 (germline): ENHRY, SYGVKD. The J segment lost 2 bases and the V segment lost 3 bases, leaving 6 bases of the junction unmatched. The CDR3 spans 15 residues. This CDR3 is CAISEQTGFNYGYTF. The CDR3 DNA follows: TGTGCCATCAGTGAACAGACAGGGTTCAACTATGGCTACACCTTC.